The next 7 T cell receptor beta chains were all read from a single sample in a study of control samples from healthy donors and cancer patients. Profiled with immunoSEQ multiplex PCR; TCRdb holds only in-frame clones, not every one. The sample has about 12,000 clones, roughly 90% seen once. Sequenced sample: formalin-fixed, paraffin-embedded tissue. These receptors all stem from a male donor with melanoma.

This chain uses TRBV5-4 with TRBJ2-5; D is possibly TRBD1 (5 bases). Per germline, CDR1 SGHNT and CDR2 YYREEE (reference sequence). The V end lost 0 bases, the J end lost 4 bases, and 13 bases lay between the germline ends. CDR3 length: 15 amino acids. For the CDR3, the DNA is TGTGCCAGCAGCTTGGCTATGGGGCGCCCAGAGACCCAGTACTTC. Encoded protein: CASSLAMGRPETQYF.

The chain couples TRBV4-2 to TRBJ2-3; TRBD2 agrees at 14 bases. This CDR3 has 19 amino acids. V lost 6 bases and J lost 2; bases outside the gene matches: 13. The germline V gene encodes CDR1 LGHNA and CDR2 YNFKEQ. CDR3 protein: CASSINSGTSGSPTDTQYF. The CDR3 coding sequence is TGTGCCAGCAGTATAAATTCCGGGACTAGCGGGAGTCCCACAGATACGCAGTATTTT.

The chain recombines TRBV28 with TRBJ1-4, with D hard to call. This CDR3 has 15 amino acids. The germline CDR1 and CDR2 sequences are MDHEN and SYDVKM. Trimming stripped 2 bases from V and 8 bases from J, with 15 bases between. CDR3 in DNA: TGTGCCAGCAGTTTAGGGTCAAAAGCTGGGGAAAAACTGTTTTTT. Translation gives CASSLGSKAGEKLFF. Supplemented by reference TRBV28 and TRBJ1-4, the full variable domain reads DVKVTQSSRYLVKRTGEKVFLECVQDMDHENMFWYRQDPGLGLRLIYFSYDVKMKEKGDIPEGYSVSREKKERFSLILESASTNQTSMYLCASSLGSKAGEKLFFGSGTQLSVL.

The rearrangement links TRBV11-3 to TRBJ1-3; D is perhaps TRBD1 (5 bases). In germline, CDR1 is SGHNT, CDR2 YENEEA. This CDR3 has 16 amino acids. V shed 6 bases and J shed 0 bases, with 15 bases lying between them. The CDR3 sequence is CASSLLGRISGNTIYF. Written as DNA, the CDR3 is TGTGCCAGCAGTCTATTGGGACGGATCTCTGGAAACACCATATATTTT.

This rearrangement joins TRBV6-2 or TRBV6-3 to TRBJ2-5; weak D call: TRBD2 (6 bases). Trimming pared 6 bases from V and 1 base from J, leaving 15 bases between. Germline values: CDR1 MNHEY, CDR2 SVGEGT. The CDR3 extends over 15 amino acids. CDR3 in amino acids: CASSPPGALQETQYF. DNA for the CDR3: TGTGCCAGCAGCCCTCCGGGAGCGCTCCAAGAGACCCAGTACTTC.

In this sample, this clone turned up once. V is TRBV19 and J is TRBJ2-4, with a possible D match to TRBD2 (6 bases). From germline, CDR1 is LNHDA and CDR2 SQIVND (reference sequence). CDR3 length: 15 residues. Trimming left V 5 bases short and J 8 bases short, with 19 bases between. The CDR3 is CASSSGVVDWDIQYF. Written as DNA, the CDR3 is TGTGCCAGTAGTTCGGGGGTGGTCGACTGGGACATTCAGTACTTC. The full variable domain, in which reference TRBV19 and TRBJ2-4 provide the parts outside the CDR3, is DGGITQSPKYLFRKEGQNVTLSCEQNLNHDAMYWYRQDPGQGLRLIYYSQIVNDFQKGDIAEGYSVSREKKESFPLTVTSAQKNPTAFYLCASSSGVVDWDIQYFGAGTRLSVL.

The rearrangement joins TRBV19 to TRBJ1-5, with a possible D match to TRBD1 (6 bases). CDR3 length: 15 amino acids. Germline V gene sequence: CDR1 LNHDA, CDR2 SQIVND (reference sequence). Trimming removed 3 bases from V and 4 bases from J, with 13 bases in between. The CDR3 nucleotides are TGTGCCAGTAGTATTGGTCAGGGGTGGAATCAGCCCCAGCATTTT. Its translation: CASSIGQGWNQPQHF.